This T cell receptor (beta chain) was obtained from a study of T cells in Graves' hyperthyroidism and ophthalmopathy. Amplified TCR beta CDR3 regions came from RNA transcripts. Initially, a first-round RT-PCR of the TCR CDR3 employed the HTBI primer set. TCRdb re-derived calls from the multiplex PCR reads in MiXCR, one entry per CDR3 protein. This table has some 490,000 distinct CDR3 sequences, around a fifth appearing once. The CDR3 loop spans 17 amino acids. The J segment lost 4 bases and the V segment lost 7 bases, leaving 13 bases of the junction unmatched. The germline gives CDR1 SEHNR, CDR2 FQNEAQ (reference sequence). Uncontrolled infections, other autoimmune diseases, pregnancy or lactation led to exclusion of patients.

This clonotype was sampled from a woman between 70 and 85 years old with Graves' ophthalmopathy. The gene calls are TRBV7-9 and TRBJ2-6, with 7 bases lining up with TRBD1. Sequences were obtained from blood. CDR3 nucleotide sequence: TGTGCCAGCACCGACAGGGAACCTCCGAAAGGGGCCAACGTCCTGACTTTC. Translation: CASTDREPPKGANVLTF.